The rows below give T cell receptor beta chains drawn from one sample of a study of cytomegalovirus exposure and HLA in healthy donors. The table came from immunoSEQ multiplex PCR; TCRdb's copy has only in-frame clones and leaves some out. Its table lists tens of thousands of clones. The sample comprised PBMCs. Receptors originate from a human donor in good health. CDR3s include the opening cysteine and the closing phenylalanine or tryptophan. A D gene is named only where the DNA matches it firmly.

j_gene	len	v_gene	d_gene	CDR3nt	CDR3aa
TRBJ1-1	12	TRBV7-9	.	TGTGCCAGCAGCTCCCAGGGCACTGAAGCTTTCTTT	CASSSQGTEAFF
TRBJ2-1	14	TRBV19	.	TGTGCCACTACAGGGACCAATTCCTACAATGAGCAGTTCTTC	CATTGTNSYNEQFF
TRBJ2-4	13	TRBV18	.	TGTGCCAGCTCACCACTACCCAAGGGGGGGCAGTACTTC	CASSPLPKGGQYF
TRBJ1-1	14	TRBV19	.	TGTGCCAGTAGTAAGGGACATTTGAACACTGAAGCTTTCTTT	CASSKGHLNTEAFF
TRBJ2-1	18	TRBV9	TRBD2	TGTGCCAGCAGCGTAGGACTAGCGGGGGGCAGCTCCGACAATGAGCAGTTCTTC	CASSVGLAGGSSDNEQFF
TRBJ2-1	12	TRBV19	.	TGTGCCAGTAGTGCCCGGGGGAATGAGCAGTTCTTC	CASSARGNEQFF
TRBJ2-7	15	TRBV30	.	TGTGCCGGGAGTGTATTGCTCGGTGCCACCTACGAGCAGTACTTC	CAGSVLLGATYEQYF
TRBJ2-5	16	TRBV5-4	.	TGTGCCAGCAGCTCACCCGGAGGGCAGGGGGTTCGGCCCCAGTACTTC	CASSSPGGQGVRPQYF
TRBJ1-1	15	TRBV5-1	.	TGCGCCAGCAGCTCCGACCCTCAGGCTAACACTGAAGCTTTCTTT	CASSSDPQANTEAFF
TRBJ1-1	15	TRBV5-8	TRBD1	TGTGCCAGCAGCCTGGGACAGAGAGCGAACACTGAAGCTTTCTTT	CASSLGQRANTEAFF
TRBJ2-2	16	TRBV30	.	TGTGCCTGGAGAGCATTTCGACGGAGCAACACCGGGGAGCTGTTTTTT	CAWRAFRRSNTGELFF
TRBJ1-2	16	TRBV5-5	TRBD1	TGTGCCAGCAGCTTGGGGGGGACAGGCACGGACTATGGCTACACCTTC	CASSLGGTGTDYGYTF
TRBJ2-7	20	TRBV19	TRBD1	TGTGCCAGTAGTCCGCTTTCCGGGACAGGGAAATTTCGGTTCACCTACGAGCAGTACTTC	CASSPLSGTGKFRFTYEQYF
TRBJ1-2	13	TRBV29-1	.	TGCAGCGTTGATACAGGGAGGGACTATGGCTACACCTTC	CSVDTGRDYGYTF
TRBJ2-1	15	TRBV7-6	.	TGTGCCAGCAGCTCCGTTGGGGGCTTCTACAATGAGCAGTTCTTC	CASSSVGGFYNEQFF
TRBJ1-1	15	TRBV28	.	TGTGCCAGCAGTTTCAAGAGGGGCCGGGGGACTGAAGCTTTCTTT	CASSFKRGRGTEAFF
TRBJ1-2	14	TRBV30	TRBD1	TGTGCCTGGGGGACAGGGAAAACTAACTATGGCTACACCTTC	CAWGTGKTNYGYTF
TRBJ1-2	15	TRBV6-5	TRBD1	TGTGCCAGCAGTTACTCGGGACAGACAGTCTATGGCTACACCTTC	CASSYSGQTVYGYTF